A single sample is the source of the 27 T cell receptor beta chains below, sequenced in a study of T-cell reconstitution after alpha-beta-depleted transplantation in children. Preparation of the TCRbeta library involved a method that used unique molecular identifiers. TCRdb re-called the PCR reads with MiXCR, one entry per CDR3 protein. The table records 480,000 or so distinct CDR3 sequences, about 10% of them present only once. The specimen comprised PBMCs, sampled before TCRalphabeta/CD19-depleted stem cell transplant. Source of these receptors: a child aged 2-15 years with inherited bone marrow failure, due to receive a stem cell transplant.

This clonotype was detected a few times. The rearrangement links TRBV3-1 to TRBJ2-2; 8 bases align to TRBD1. Germline V lookup: CDR1 LGHDT, CDR2 YNNKEL (reference sequence). CDR3 length equals 18 residues. Trimming removed 4 bases from V and 0 bases from J; junction bases left unmatched: 10. The DNA for the CDR3 is TGTGCCAGCAGCCCCCAGGCCAGGGGGCTAGCGAACACCGGGGAGCTGTTTTTT. Protein sequence: CASSPQARGLANTGELFF.

This clonotype has ten or more counts. The genes are TRBV11-1 and TRBJ1-2, with D possibly being TRBD1 (6 bases). This CDR3 spans 18 amino acids. CDR1 and CDR2 from the germline V gene are SGHAT and FQDESV (reference sequence). Trimming took 5 bases from V and 5 from J, leaving 27 bases between them. The CDR3: CASSPRRAGGLRGYGYTF. The CDR3, as DNA: TGTGCCAGCAGCCCGCGACGGGCGGGGGGCCTAAGAGGTTATGGCTACACCTTC.

This clonotype has ten or more counts. The chain carries TRBV4-3 and TRBJ1-5, with unresolved D. This CDR3 region has 16 residues. V was pared by 0 bases and J by 4 bases, with 13 bases between. Germline lookup yields CDR1 LGHNA and CDR2 YSLEER. The CDR3 loop is CASSQDRISTNQPQHF. CDR3 in DNA: TGCGCCAGCAGCCAAGATAGAATAAGTACGAATCAGCCCCAGCATTTT.

This clonotype was seen at least ten times. The chain is built from TRBV20-1 and TRBJ1-5, with D possibly being TRBD1 (6 bases). Germline assignment: CDR1 DFQATT and CDR2 SNEGSKA (reference sequence). CDR3 length equals 15 residues. V was cut by 3 bases and J by 4 bases, with 16 bases left in between. The CDR3, as DNA: TGCAGTGCTAGGATGGGGACAATGGGGAATCAGCCCCAGCATTTT. Translating it yields CSARMGTMGNQPQHF.

At least ten counts were recorded for this clonotype. The chain uses TRBV27 and TRBJ1-1, with TRBD1 identical over 11 bases. CDR3 size: 14 residues. CDR1 is MNHEY, CDR2 SMNVEV, per germline (reference sequence). J gave up 4 bases and V 5 bases, and 3 bases lay outside the gene matches. The CDR3 bases are TGTGCCAGCAGTGGGACAGGGGGATTCACTGAAGCTTTCTTT. Protein product: CASSGTGGFTEAFF.

The chain uses TRBV23-1 and TRBJ2-3; 10 bases align to TRBD2. TRBV23-1 is designated an ORF whose function remains uncertain. The CDR3 runs to 15 residues. The ends lost 7 bases at V and 4 bases at J; junction bases unmatched: 8. The CDR3 spells CASTPLSGRPDTQYF. The CDR3 DNA reads TGCGCCAGCACCCCGCTTAGCGGGAGGCCAGATACGCAGTATTTT.

This clonotype was picked up many times. The chain employs TRBV20-1 and TRBJ2-2; D ambiguous. The germline gives CDR1 DFQATT, CDR2 SNEGSKA (reference sequence). This CDR3 is 11 amino acids long. V dropped 5 bases and J dropped 7 bases, with 8 bases sitting between them. The CDR3 region has the DNA TGCAGTGCTTTGAAGGGCGGGGAGCTGTTTTTT. The encoded protein is CSALKGGELFF.

The chain combines TRBV28 with TRBJ2-7; D not resolved. Germline values: CDR1 MDHEN, CDR2 SYDVKM. V lost 4 bases to trimming and J lost 2 bases, with 15 bases between them. The CDR3 covers 15 residues. The CDR3 DNA sequence: TGTGCCAGCAGTTCCCGGGTAGGGCCTGCCTACGAGCAGTACTTC. Translating gives CASSSRVGPAYEQYF. Looking up the rest from reference TRBV28 and TRBJ2-7 gives the full variable domain: DVKVTQSSRYLVKRTGEKVFLECVQDMDHENMFWYRQDPGLGLRLIYFSYDVKMKEKGDIPEGYSVSREKKERFSLILESASTNQTSMYLCASSSRVGPAYEQYFGPGTRLTVT.

This clonotype was counted many times. The gene calls are TRBV29-1 and TRBJ2-3; either TRBD1 or TRBD2 may supply D (5 bases each). The CDR3 has 13 amino acids. Germline CDR1 reads SQVTM; CDR2 reads ANQGSEA. With 7 bases removed from V and 2 bases from J, the gap between germline ends came to 13 bases. For the CDR3, the DNA is TGCAGCGGGCGGGTGGGGGTCACAGATACGCAGTATTTT. Translating gives CSGRVGVTDTQYF.

The rearrangement links TRBV11-2 to TRBJ2-3, with 7 bases that match TRBD1. Germline V gene sequence: CDR1 SGHAT, CDR2 FQNNGV. J was trimmed by 3 bases and V by 4 bases; bases with no gene match: 7. CDR3 length: 15 amino acids. For the CDR3, the DNA is TGTGCCAGCAGCTCTCGACAGGGAACGACAGATACGCAGTATTTT. Its translation: CASSSRQGTTDTQYF.

This clonotype has ten or more counts. This chain connects TRBV10-2 to TRBJ2-7; the D gene is possibly TRBD2 (6 bases). This CDR3 has 14 residues. V was shortened by 6 bases and J by 7 bases, with 19 bases between the two germline ends. Germline CDR1 reads WSHSY; CDR2 reads SAAADI. The CDR3 nucleotides are TGCGCCAGCAGGGCCTCTTGGGGAGGTGTTGAGCAGTACTTC. This gives the protein CASRASWGGVEQYF.

This clonotype was recorded a few times. The rearrangement joins TRBV5-1 to TRBJ1-1, with D possibly being TRBD1 (5 bases). Trimming stripped 1 base from V and 1 base from J, with 17 bases between. The CDR3 spans 17 residues. Germline V gene data show CDR1 as SGHRS and CDR2 as YFSETQ. The CDR3 is CASSLRDSYGENTEAFF. The CDR3 DNA reads TGCGCCAGCAGCTTGCGGGACTCCTACGGGGAGAACACTGAAGCTTTCTTT.

This clonotype has at least ten counts. J is TRBJ2-5 and V is TRBV9; possibly TRBD1 for D (6 bases). V was shortened by 4 bases and J by 2 bases, with 15 bases between the two germline ends. CDR1 and CDR2 (germline): SGDLS, YYNGEE. The CDR3 contains 15 residues. The CDR3 DNA is TGTGCCAGCAGCCCCAGTGGGGGACAACAAGAGACCCAGTACTTC. This sequence encodes CASSPSGGQQETQYF.

The V and J genes are TRBV13 and TRBJ2-3; TRBD2 matches 15 bases. This CDR3 spans 18 amino acids. Germline lookup yields CDR1 PRHDT and CDR2 FYEKMQ (reference sequence). Losses at the gene ends were 5 bases for V and 2 bases for J; bases not matched to a gene: 8. CDR3 sequence (DNA): TGTGCCAGCAGCCCCCGGACTAGCGGGAGGGGGGCCACAGATACGCAGTATTTT. It codes for CASSPRTSGRGATDTQYF.

This clonotype showed up many times. The chain uses TRBV5-1 and TRBJ2-7; 8 bases agree with TRBD1. The CDR3 covers 15 residues. In germline, CDR1 is SGHRS, CDR2 YFSETQ. V was clipped by 4 bases and J by 0 bases; unmatched bases: 6. As DNA, the CDR3 is TGCGCCAGCAGCCCTGGACAGGGCCCCTCCTACGAGCAGTACTTC. It is translated as CASSPGQGPSYEQYF.

The rearrangement links TRBV7-2 to TRBJ2-1; D perhaps matches TRBD2 (6 bases). Per the germline V gene, CDR1 is SGHTA and CDR2 is FQGNSA. The V end lost 2 bases, the J end lost 1 base, and 9 bases lay between the germline ends. This CDR3 region has 15 residues. The CDR3: CASSLMAGSYNEQFF. DNA of the CDR3: TGTGCCAGCAGCTTAATGGCGGGGTCCTACAATGAGCAGTTCTTC.

The sample holds a few counts of this clonotype. The chain has TRBV7-2 and TRBJ2-7; D may match TRBD1 or TRBD2 (7 bases each). Trimming pared 1 base from V and 0 bases from J, leaving 13 bases between. This CDR3 is 16 amino acids long. Germline values: CDR1 SGHTA, CDR2 FQGNSA. CDR3 sequence: CASSLGGRGGSYEQYF. The CDR3 DNA is TGTGCCAGCAGCTTAGGAGGCAGGGGGGGCTCCTACGAGCAGTACTTC.

The sample holds many counts of this clonotype. The J gene is TRBJ2-5, the V gene TRBV29-1; 13 bases are a match to TRBD2. The V segment lost 8 bases and the J segment 5 bases; nucleotides outside the gene matches: 11. Looked up from germline, CDR1 is SQVTM and CDR2 is ANQGSEA. The CDR3 is made up of 15 amino acids. This chain's CDR3 is CSPSQGGLAGETQYF. CDR3 bases: TGCAGCCCTTCACAAGGGGGACTAGCGGGGGAGACCCAGTACTTC. The entire variable domain, with the rest obtained from reference TRBV29-1 and TRBJ2-5, is as follows: SAVISQKPSRDICQRGTSLTIQCQVDSQVTMMFWYRQQPGQSLTLIATANQGSEATYESGFVIDKFPISRPNLTFSTLTVSNMSPEDSSIYLCSPSQGGLAGETQYFGPGTRLLVL.

This clonotype has a handful of counts. CDR3 in amino acids: CASSPGLAGEPTGNEQFF. The CDR3 nucleotides read TGTGCCAGCTCACCTGGACTAGCGGGAGAACCTACTGGCAATGAGCAGTTCTTC. The genes are TRBV18 and TRBJ2-1; TRBD2 agrees at 13 bases. This CDR3 spans 18 amino acids. Germline V gives CDR1 KGHSH, CDR2 LQKENI. V gave up 3 bases and J gave up 6 bases; unmatched junction bases: 11.

At least ten counts were recorded for this clonotype. The chain combines TRBV4-3 with TRBJ2-1; 9 positions match TRBD2. From germline, CDR1 is LGHNA and CDR2 YSLEER. This CDR3 has 16 amino acids. The V segment lost 3 bases and the J segment 8 bases; nucleotides outside the gene matches: 11. Here the CDR3 DNA reads TGCGCCAGCAGCCAGGGTGTAGCGGGAGTTTACCATGAGCAGTTCTTC. It yields the protein CASSQGVAGVYHEQFF.

Many counts were recorded for this clonotype. The gene calls are TRBV20-1 and TRBJ2-7, with TRBD2 matching 9 bases. This CDR3 comprises 14 residues. The germline gives CDR1 DFQATT, CDR2 SNEGSKA (reference sequence). The V and J ends lost 2 bases and 5 bases, in that order; junction bases with no gene match: 7. The CDR3, as DNA: TGCAGTGCTAGACAAAGACTAGCGGTGAACGAGCAGTACTTC. Its protein is CSARQRLAVNEQYF.

This clonotype appeared many times. The J gene is TRBJ1-1, the V gene TRBV20-1; TRBD1 is a possible D gene (5 bases). Trimming stripped 3 bases from V and 11 bases from J, with 13 bases between. The CDR3 runs to 11 residues. CDR1 is DFQATT, CDR2 SNEGSKA, per germline (reference sequence). CDR3 sequence reads: CSASGGNLAFF. In nucleotides, the CDR3 is TGCAGTGCTAGTGGGGGGAACCTGGCTTTCTTT.

This clonotype appeared many times. The chain couples TRBV28 to TRBJ2-7, with D perhaps assigned TRBD1 or TRBD2 (5 bases each). Trimming shortened V by 8 bases and J by 7 bases, and 18 bases separated the two germline ends. Germline-derived CDR1 and CDR2 are MDHEN and SYDVKM. This CDR3 comprises 13 residues. This CDR3 reads CASSGTVSPEQYF. Here the CDR3 DNA reads TGTGCCAGCTCCGGGACGGTCAGCCCAGAGCAGTACTTC.

This clonotype was counted ten times or more. This chain joins TRBV27 and TRBJ2-3; D perhaps matches TRBD2 (6 bases). The CDR3 consists of 15 residues. The V gene's germline CDR1 is MNHEY and CDR2 SMNVEV (reference sequence). Trimming removed 5 bases from V and 1 base from J, with 13 bases in between. CDR3 nucleotide sequence: TGTGCCAGCAGTCGGAGCTGGGGGGGCACAGATACGCAGTATTTT. Encoded protein: CASSRSWGGTDTQYF.

This clonotype was seen at least ten times. V and J are TRBV4-1 and TRBJ1-2; TRBD1 matches at 7 bases. The CDR3 consists of 15 residues. The germline V gene encodes CDR1 MGHRA and CDR2 YSYEKL. The trim removed 6 bases at V and 1 base at J, leaving 8 bases unmatched. The DNA for the CDR3 is TGCGCCAGCAGTCCCCGACAGGGTGGTAACTATGGCTACACCTTC. Translating it yields CASSPRQGGNYGYTF.

This rearrangement joins TRBV12-3 or TRBV12-4 to TRBJ2-1, with 9 bases aligning to TRBD2. CDR3 size: 15 residues. V shed 6 bases and J 6 bases; nucleotides not matched to a gene: 9. The CDR3 loop reads CASRHVAGVGNEQFF. The CDR3 region has the DNA TGTGCCAGCAGGCATGTAGCGGGAGTTGGCAATGAGCAGTTCTTC.

Regarding this clonotype: A much larger clone lies one base from this, so it may be a read error. CDR3 sequence reads: CASSTDGVYGYTF. Written as DNA, the CDR3 is TGTGCCAGCAGTACAGACGGGGTGTATGGCTACACCTTC. The V gene is TRBV3-1, the J gene TRBJ1-2; D uncertain. V was trimmed by 6 bases and J by 5 bases, leaving 13 bases between them. CDR3 length equals 13 residues. The V gene's germline CDR1 is LGHDT and CDR2 YNNKEL (reference sequence).